The 24 T cell receptor beta chains below all came from one sample that was sequenced in a study of glioma-infiltrating T cells. The iRepertoire nested amplicon-rescue multiplex PCR amplified TCR alpha and beta CDR3s from RNA. TCRdb redid the calling of the multiplex PCR reads with MiXCR, one entry per CDR3 protein. Counted here are 150,000 to 200,000 distinct CDR3 sequences, about 32% occurring once; the ten biggest clones make up 20%. Sequencing input: glioma tissue, nonneoplastic brain tissue, or PBMCs (not recorded which). The receptors were gathered from a human donor with low-grade glioma or glioblastoma, undergoing nonglioma brain surgery, or in good health (not recorded which).

Regarding this clonotype: Germline and junction disagree at one end, which may indicate a read error. CDR3: CAISAGQPNEQFF. DNA of the CDR3: TGTGCCATCAGCGCGGGGCAACCCAATGAGCAGTTCTTC. The chain has TRBV7-3 and TRBJ2-1; possible D gene TRBD2, 6 bases. The CDR3 is 13 amino acids. Germline V lookup: CDR1 SGHTA, CDR2 FQGTGA.

The chain links TRBV4-1 to TRBJ2-7; D could derive from TRBD1 or TRBD2 (5 bases each). Germline CDR1 and CDR2: MGHRA and YSYEKL. The CDR3 extends over 17 amino acids. V was pared by 0 bases and J by 0 bases, with 15 bases between. Here the CDR3 DNA reads TGCGCCAGCAGCCAAGATCGGGGCCATCAAACCTCCTACGAGCAGTACTTC. Protein sequence: CASSQDRGHQTSYEQYF.

Ten or more counts support this clonotype. V is TRBV4-3 and J is TRBJ2-1; D not certain. This CDR3 is built from 14 residues. V lost 0 bases, J lost 8 bases, and 11 bases lay in between. Germline CDR1 reads LGHNA; CDR2 reads YSLEER. For the CDR3, the DNA is TGCGCCAGCAGCCAAGATCGGTATTCCGATGAGCAGTTCTTC. It yields the protein CASSQDRYSDEQFF.

The V and J genes are TRBV29-1 and TRBJ2-2; D not certain. Trimming cost V 3 bases and J 1 base, with 6 bases left between them. This CDR3 comprises 13 residues. In germline, CDR1 is SQVTM, CDR2 ANQGSEA. The CDR3, as DNA: TGCAGCGTTGACGGCCGGAACACCGGGGAGCTGTTTTTT. It codes for CSVDGRNTGELFF.

The chain has TRBV10-3 and TRBJ2-7, with 7 bases matching TRBD2. Trimming at V came to 3 bases and at J to 0 bases, leaving 11 bases not matched to a gene. Germline values: CDR1 ENHRY, CDR2 SYGVKD. This CDR3 contains 17 residues. The chain's CDR3 is CAISDPAGLRSSYEQYF. The CDR3 DNA reads as TGTGCCATCAGTGATCCAGCGGGACTTAGGAGCTCCTACGAGCAGTACTTC.

The chain couples TRBV4-1 to TRBJ2-1; TRBD1 aligns across 8 bases. This CDR3 has 14 amino acids. V lost 5 bases and J lost 11; bases outside the gene matches: 11. CDR1 is MGHRA and CDR2 is YSYEKL in the germline V gene. CDR3 region: CASSYGTGPNKQFF. CDR3 coding DNA: TGCGCCAGCAGCTACGGGACAGGTCCTAATAAGCAGTTCTTC.

Remarks on this clonotype: Being one base from a much bigger clone, this may be a read error. CDR3 in DNA: TGTGCCAGCAGTTTCTCGGCAAGGGGTTACAATGAGCAGTTCTTC. This encodes CASSFSARGYNEQFF. V and J are TRBV12-3 or TRBV12-4 and TRBJ2-1; the D gene is possibly TRBD1 (5 bases). CDR3 length: 15 amino acids. Trimming took 3 bases from V and 4 from J, leaving 13 bases between them.

Concerning this clonotype: A single base separates this from a much larger clone, so it may be a read error. The chain joins TRBV7-2 to TRBJ2-3; D perhaps matches TRBD1 (6 bases). The CDR3 extends over 17 amino acids. The V gene lost 5 bases and the J gene lost 4 bases, with 22 bases spanning the gap. CDR1 and CDR2 from the germline V gene are SGHTA and FQGNSA. The CDR3 loop reads CASSTKGAEAGADTQYF. The CDR3 DNA reads as TGTGCCAGCAGCACTAAAGGGGCGGAGGCAGGGGCAGATACGCAGTATTTT. The whole variable domain, remainder taken from reference TRBV7-2 and TRBJ2-3, is GAGVSQSPSNKVTEKGKDVELRCDPISGHTALYWYRQSLGQGLEFLIYFQGNSAPDKSGLPSDRFSAERTGGSVSTLTIQRTQQEDSAVYLCASSTKGAEAGADTQYFGPGTRLTVL.

In its sample, this clonotype was seen many times. This chain connects TRBV20-1 to TRBJ1-6; 7 positions agree with TRBD1. J lost 9 bases, V lost 4 bases, and 6 bases had no gene match. Germline CDR1 reads DFQATT; CDR2 reads SNEGSKA (reference sequence). The CDR3 extends over 13 amino acids. This CDR3 is CSAIQTGSSPLHF. Written as DNA, the CDR3 is TGCAGTGCTATCCAGACAGGGAGTTCACCCCTCCACTTT.

This clonotype occurred once. A much larger clone lies a single base off, so this may be a read error. The gene calls are TRBV5-1 and TRBJ1-5; D gene uncertain. Trimming took off 0 bases at V and 11 bases at J, with 12 bases between the two ends. The CDR3 has 13 residues. From germline, CDR1 is SGHRS and CDR2 YFSETQ. CDR3 in amino acids: CASSLDLLRTQHF. In DNA form, the CDR3 reads TGCGCCAGCAGCTTGGACCTACTCAGGACCCAGCATTTT. Full variable domain (missing parts from reference TRBV5-1 and TRBJ1-5): KAGVTQTPRYLIKTRGQQVTLSCSPISGHRSVSWYQQTPGQGLQFLFEYFSETQRNKGNFPGRFSGRQFSNSRSEMNVSTLELGDSALYLCASSLDLLRTQHFGDGTRLSIL.

This clonotype was seen ten or more times. V is TRBV28 and J is TRBJ2-1, with TRBD1 identical over 8 bases. CDR1 and CDR2 (germline): MDHEN, SYDVKM. The ends lost 6 bases at V and 0 bases at J; junction bases unmatched: 4. This CDR3 contains 15 residues. CDR3 amino acids: CASSWDRSSYNEQFF. Written as DNA, the CDR3 is TGTGCCAGCAGCTGGGACAGGAGCTCCTACAATGAGCAGTTCTTC.

The V and J genes are TRBV18 and TRBJ2-7; 7 bases fit TRBD2. CDR3 length equals 14 residues. The ends lost 2 bases at V and 2 bases at J; junction bases unmatched: 3. Looked up from germline, CDR1 is KGHSH and CDR2 is LQKENI. As DNA, the CDR3 is TGTGCCAGCTCACCAAGCGGGACCCCCTACGAGCAGTACTTC. This encodes CASSPSGTPYEQYF.

This clonotype was observed many times. The V gene is TRBV29-1, the J gene TRBJ1-3; D might be TRBD1 (6 bases). The CDR3 runs to 14 residues. Trimming took 4 bases from V and 2 from J, leaving 12 bases between them. Germline V lookup: CDR1 SQVTM, CDR2 ANQGSEA. CDR3 region: CSVVPGTTGNTIYF. DNA for the CDR3: TGCAGCGTTGTCCCAGGGACAACTGGAAACACCATATATTTT. The full variable domain, in which reference TRBV29-1 and TRBJ1-3 provide the parts outside the CDR3, is SAVISQKPSRDICQRGTSLTIQCQVDSQVTMMFWYRQQPGQSLTLIATANQGSEATYESGFVIDKFPISRPNLTFSTLTVSNMSPEDSSIYLCSVVPGTTGNTIYFGEGSWLTVV.

This clonotype was detected a few times. The chain employs TRBV12-3 or TRBV12-4 and TRBJ2-3; D remains ambiguous. V gave up 3 bases and J gave up 5 bases, with 9 bases separating them. The CDR3 loop spans 13 amino acids. The CDR3 nucleotides read TGTGCCAGCAGTTTTAAGACCCTAGATACGCAGTATTTT. Residues: CASSFKTLDTQYF.

This clonotype was detected many times. V and J are TRBV6-6 and TRBJ2-7, with no clear D. The CDR3 spans 15 residues. V was shortened by 2 bases and J by 0 bases, with 11 bases between the two germline ends. Germline V gene lookup returns CDR1 MNHNY and CDR2 SVGAGI (reference sequence). DNA for the CDR3: TGTGCCAGCAGTTACGGGCTAGGCGGCTCCTACGAGCAGTACTTC. Translation: CASSYGLGGSYEQYF.

This clonotype was counted many times. The CDR3: CASSVPQGKQFF. Written as DNA, the CDR3 is TGTGCCAGCAGTGTACCACAGGGTAAACAGTTCTTC. This rearrangement joins TRBV2 to TRBJ2-1; D is possibly TRBD1 (6 bases). The germline V gene encodes CDR1 SNHLY and CDR2 FYNNEI. The CDR3 totals 12 residues. V was shortened by 4 bases and J by 13 bases, with 14 bases between the two germline ends.

J is TRBJ2-1 and V is TRBV18; D is undetermined. CDR3 length equals 16 residues. V was cut by 2 bases and J by 0 bases, with 11 bases left in between. Germline loops: CDR1 KGHSH, CDR2 LQKENI. The CDR3 protein is CASSPAPKSSYNEQFF. CDR3 sequence (DNA): TGTGCCAGCTCACCAGCTCCTAAGAGCTCCTACAATGAGCAGTTCTTC.

Here the CDR3 reads CAIKTRDSNNEQFF. The CDR3 region has the DNA TGTGCCATCAAAACGCGGGACTCGAACAATGAGCAGTTCTTC. V and J are TRBV10-3 and TRBJ2-1, with TRBD2 as a possible D gene (6 bases). This CDR3 spans 14 amino acids. Germline V gene lookup returns CDR1 ENHRY and CDR2 SYGVKD. V was clipped by 7 bases and J by 5 bases, with 15 bases between them.

The V call is TRBV28, the J call TRBJ1-3; D is undetermined. The germline gives CDR1 MDHEN, CDR2 SYDVKM. V was clipped by 6 bases and J by 3 bases, with 18 bases between them. This CDR3 spans 16 amino acids. This CDR3 reads CASSSPGKESGNTIYF. The CDR3 DNA reads as TGTGCCAGCAGCTCACCCGGAAAGGAAAGTGGAAACACCATATATTTT.

This clonotype occurred many times. The CDR3 loop reads CASRNDEPFYEQYF. CDR3 sequence (DNA): TGTGCCAGCAGGAACGATGAGCCCTTCTACGAGCAGTACTTC. This chain connects TRBV6-2 or TRBV6-3 to TRBJ2-7; D is uncertain. This CDR3 spans 14 amino acids. V gave up 6 bases and J gave up 3 bases, with 15 bases separating them. Germline V gene data show CDR1 as MNHEY and CDR2 as SVGEGT.

This clonotype has at least ten counts. The V call is TRBV6-1, the J call TRBJ1-1, with a possible D match to TRBD1 (5 bases). Germline-derived CDR1 and CDR2 are MNHNS and SASEGT. The CDR3 length is 12 residues. The V and J ends lost 5 bases and 6 bases respectively, with 10 bases between them. The CDR3 here is CASSYAGAEAFF. The CDR3 DNA sequence: TGTGCCAGCAGTTATGCGGGGGCTGAAGCTTTCTTT.

This clonotype was seen ten or more times. The J gene is TRBJ2-1, the V gene TRBV29-1, with D possibly being TRBD2 (6 bases). CDR1 and CDR2 (germline): SQVTM, ANQGSEA. The CDR3 is 14 residues long. Trimming took off 4 bases at V and 6 bases at J, with 16 bases between the two ends. The CDR3 DNA reads as TGCAGCGTTGCCGGGATAGCGGTATTCAATGAGCAGTTCTTC. It specifies CSVAGIAVFNEQFF.

This clonotype was recorded many times. The rearrangement joins TRBV7-9 to TRBJ2-3; 7 nucleotides line up with TRBD1. The CDR3 sequence is 15 residues long. Germline V CDR1 and CDR2: SEHNR, FQNEAQ (reference sequence). V lost 3 bases, J lost 4 bases, and 7 bases stayed unmatched. The CDR3 coding sequence is TGTGCCAGCAGCTTCGAGGGGGCAGGGGCAGATACGCAGTATTTT. This gives the protein CASSFEGAGADTQYF. The full variable domain, with the rest looked up from reference TRBV7-9 and TRBJ2-3, is DTGVSQNPRHKITKRGQNVTFRCDPISEHNRLYWYRQTLGQGPEFLTYFQNEAQLEKSRLLSDRFSAERPKGSFSTLEIQRTEQGDSAMYLCASSFEGAGADTQYFGPGTRLTVL.

Regarding this clonotype: With a much larger clone just one base away, this may be a read error. The chain couples TRBV4-2 to TRBJ2-5, with 8 bases matching TRBD2. Germline-derived CDR1 and CDR2 are LGHNA and YNFKEQ. The trim removed 0 bases at V and 4 bases at J, leaving 7 bases unmatched. The CDR3 totals 16 residues. Here the CDR3 DNA reads TGTGCCAGCAGCCAAGACCGAGCGGGAGTCTTAGAGACCCAGTACTTC. Amino acids: CASSQDRAGVLETQYF.